The 23 T cell receptor beta chains listed next were all sequenced from one sample in a study of cytomegalovirus exposure and HLA in healthy donors. PCR used 60 Vbeta primers and 13 Jbeta primers. Profiling relied on immunoSEQ multiplex PCR, and the TCRdb table lists in-frame clones only, not all of them. This repertoire shows approximately 150,000 clones, less than 85% found once; its top ten account for roughly 6%. Sequencing was done on a sample of PBMCs. These TCRs come from a man aged 50 to 59 in good health and CMV-seropositive.

The J gene is TRBJ2-1, the V gene TRBV7-3; 7 nucleotides align to TRBD2. This CDR3 region has 13 residues. Trimming took 3 bases from V and 5 from J; bases not matched to a gene: 1. CDR1 and CDR2 from the germline V gene are SGHTA and FQGTGA. The CDR3 protein is CASSLAGDNEQFF. The CDR3 DNA reads TGTGCCAGCAGCTTGGCGGGAGACAATGAGCAGTTCTTC.

The J gene is TRBJ1-2, the V gene TRBV4-1, with D unclear. V was shortened by 3 bases and J by 5 bases, with 13 bases between the two germline ends. Germline V gene lookup returns CDR1 MGHRA and CDR2 YSYEKL. This CDR3 is 14 amino acids long. The CDR3 here is CASSQGGSLYGYTF. CDR3 DNA: TGCGCCAGCAGCCAGGGAGGATCGCTATATGGCTACACCTTC.

The V gene is TRBV2, the J gene TRBJ2-5; no definite D call. The germline gives CDR1 SNHLY, CDR2 FYNNEI. Deletions cut 7 bases from V and 0 bases from J, with 9 bases between. The CDR3 runs 13 residues. The CDR3 protein is CASTYWYQETQYF. CDR3 DNA sequence: TGTGCCAGCACCTACTGGTACCAAGAGACCCAGTACTTC.

The chain couples TRBV4-2 to TRBJ2-5; 10 bases are shared with TRBD2. The DNA matches TRBJ2-7 better at its end, which makes the J call doubtful. This CDR3 is 14 amino acids long. Germline CDR1 is LGHNA and CDR2 is YNFKEQ. CDR3 region: CASSQETSGYEQYF. The CDR3 DNA is TGTGCCAGCAGCCAGGAGACTAGCGGGTACGAGCAGTACTTC.

This chain joins TRBV27 and TRBJ2-5, with 8 bases matching TRBD2. Trimming removed 5 bases from V and 5 bases from J; junction bases left unmatched: 4. The CDR3 length is 13 residues. Germline CDR1 reads MNHEY; CDR2 reads SMNVEV (reference sequence). CDR3 nucleotide sequence: TGTGCCAGCAGTCCACCGGGGGGGGAGACCCAGTACTTC. Encoded protein: CASSPPGGETQYF.

The CDR3 loop reads CASSLRTGTQPQHF. CDR3 nucleotide sequence: TGTGCCAGCAGTCTCAGGACAGGGACCCAGCCCCAGCATTTT. This rearrangement joins TRBV28 to TRBJ1-5, with 8 nucleotides matching TRBD1. The CDR3 is 14 amino acids. Germline V lookup: CDR1 MDHEN, CDR2 SYDVKM. V trimming: 5 bases; J trimming: 7 bases; junction bases outside the gene matches: 7.

This clone has a handful of counts. The genes are TRBV7-2 and TRBJ2-3; D may be TRBD2 (6 bases). Trimming pared 4 bases from V and 4 bases from J, leaving 12 bases between. CDR3 length equals 14 residues. Germline V gives CDR1 SGHTA, CDR2 FQGNSA. CDR3 amino acids: CASSSGLSSDTQYF. CDR3 sequence (DNA): TGTGCCAGCAGCTCGGGACTTAGTTCAGATACGCAGTATTTT.

This rearrangement joins TRBV7-2 to TRBJ1-6; D remains ambiguous. The CDR3 has 13 amino acids. The germline gives CDR1 SGHTA, CDR2 FQGNSA. V lost 2 bases to trimming and J lost 7 bases, with 6 bases between them. The CDR3 coding sequence is TGTGCCAGCAGCTTAACGGGGAATTCACCCCTCCACTTT. Encoded protein: CASSLTGNSPLHF.

The gene calls are TRBV2 and TRBJ2-3; 9 bases fit TRBD1. With 6 bases clipped from V and 4 bases from J, the junction kept 8 bases outside the gene matches. CDR3 size: 15 residues. Germline CDR1 reads SNHLY; CDR2 reads FYNNEI. For the CDR3, the DNA is TGTGCCAGCAGCACCGGGACAGGGCTCCCAGATACGCAGTATTTT. Amino acid sequence: CASSTGTGLPDTQYF.

The genes are TRBV13 and TRBJ1-1, with no clear D. This CDR3 is 15 amino acids long. CDR1 and CDR2 (germline): PRHDT, FYEKMQ (reference sequence). V was trimmed by 5 bases and J by 2 bases, leaving 15 bases between them. CDR3 region: CASSAPDSANTEAFF. The CDR3 nucleotides read TGTGCCAGCAGCGCCCCGGACTCGGCCAACACTGAAGCTTTCTTT.

This clone turned up a few times. The rearrangement links TRBV28 to TRBJ2-5; 9 nucleotides line up with TRBD2. The DNA end favors TRBJ2-7, so the J call may be wrong. Germline V gene lookup returns CDR1 MDHEN and CDR2 SYDVKM. The CDR3 extends over 15 amino acids. The CDR3 spells CASSLSLAGSYEQYF. For the CDR3, the DNA is TGTGCCAGCAGTTTAAGCCTAGCGGGGAGTTACGAGCAGTACTTC.

The V and J genes are TRBV5-1 and TRBJ2-7, with 9 bases aligning to TRBD2. Germline CDR1 SGHRS, CDR2 YFSETQ. The trim removed 4 bases at V and 0 bases at J, leaving 5 bases unmatched. CDR3 size: 15 residues. CDR3 loop: CASSGSGRTSYEQYF. The CDR3 coding sequence is TGCGCCAGCAGCGGAAGCGGGAGGACCTCCTACGAGCAGTACTTC.

This clone showed up just once. Here the CDR3 reads CASGSGEPGELFF. The CDR3 coding sequence is TGTGCCTCCGGTAGCGGAGAACCCGGGGAGCTGTTTTTT. V usage is TRBV10-3 and J usage is TRBJ2-2; the D gene is possibly TRBD2 (6 bases). This CDR3 region has 13 residues. Germline CDR1 ENHRY, CDR2 SYGVKD. Trimming shortened V by 11 bases and J by 6 bases, and 16 bases separated the two germline ends.

A remark on this clone: One end of the junction varies from germline; a read error may be responsible. This rearrangement joins TRBV30 to TRBJ2-3; D may be TRBD2 (6 bases). Germline V gives CDR1 GTSNPN, CDR2 SVGIG (reference sequence). This CDR3 contains 13 residues. This chain's CDR3 is CAWTGVSRDTQYF. The CDR3 DNA sequence: TGTGCCTGGACGGGAGTGAGCAGAGATACGCAGTATTTT. Complete variable domain (other parts from reference TRBV30 and TRBJ2-3): SQTIHQWPATLVQPVGSPLSLECTVEGTSNPNLYWYRQAAGRGLQLLFYSVGIGQISSEVPQNLSASRPQDRQFILSSKKLLLSDSGFYLCAWTGVSRDTQYFGPGTRLTVL.

V is TRBV28 and J is TRBJ1-5; D is possibly TRBD1 (5 bases). Trimming stripped 3 bases from V and 4 bases from J, with 16 bases between. CDR3 length equals 16 residues. Germline values: CDR1 MDHEN, CDR2 SYDVKM. CDR3 nucleotides: TGTGCCAGCAGTTTCTCGGCCAGGGCTGGGAATCAGCCCCAGCATTTT. This encodes CASSFSARAGNQPQHF.

V usage is TRBV10-3 and J usage is TRBJ1-2; TRBD1 matches 9 bases. Germline CDR1 ENHRY, CDR2 SYGVKD. The CDR3 is 13 amino acids. After removal of 8 bases from V and 3 bases from J, the junction contained 4 bases not matched to a gene. The CDR3 here is CAIGRDRDYGYTF. CDR3 DNA sequence: TGTGCCATCGGGAGGGACAGGGACTATGGCTACACCTTC.

Worth noting for this clone: At one end the junction does not follow the germline gene, possibly because of a read error. The CDR3 region has the DNA TGTTCCAGCAGCGCCTCCGGGACAGGCGGAGGCTACGAGCAGTACTTC. Translated: CSSSASGTGGGYEQYF. V is TRBV7-9 and J is TRBJ2-7, with 8 positions matching TRBD1. The CDR3 is 16 amino acids. Germline CDR1 SEHNR, CDR2 FQNEAQ (reference sequence).

V usage is TRBV7-9 and J usage is TRBJ2-3, with 10 positions matching TRBD2. The length of the CDR3 is 15 residues. The J segment lost 2 bases and the V segment lost 2 bases, leaving 1 base of the junction unmatched. The germline CDR1 and CDR2 sequences are SEHNR and FQNEAQ (reference sequence). The CDR3 sequence is CASSLTSGITDTQYF. In DNA form, the CDR3 reads TGTGCCAGCAGCTTAACTAGCGGGATCACAGATACGCAGTATTTT.

J is TRBJ2-7 and V is TRBV2; 11 bases are shared with TRBD2. Germline V lookup: CDR1 SNHLY, CDR2 FYNNEI. Trimming at V came to 6 bases and at J to 4 bases, leaving 14 bases not matched to a gene. There are 17 residues in the CDR3. CDR3 residues: CASSESGLAGGLYEQYF. The DNA for the CDR3 is TGTGCCAGCAGCGAATCGGGCCTAGCGGGAGGATTGTACGAGCAGTACTTC.

This clone was observed a few times. CDR3 nucleotide sequence: TGTGCCAGCAGCTTTCCCGAGAGCTCTGGGGCCAACGTCCTGACTTTC. Translation: CASSFPESSGANVLTF. The chain is built from TRBV7-9 and TRBJ2-6, with no clear D. The CDR3 has 16 amino acids. Germline assignment: CDR1 SEHNR and CDR2 FQNEAQ (reference sequence). Trimming removed 3 bases from V and 0 bases from J, with 9 bases in between.

The chain recombines TRBV5-1 with TRBJ2-2, with TRBD2 identical over 14 bases. The CDR3 is 17 residues long. Germline V gene data show CDR1 as SGHRS and CDR2 as YFSETQ. The V and J ends lost 4 bases and 6 bases, in that order; junction bases with no gene match: 8. The chain's CDR3 is CASSVRLAGGSAGELFF. In DNA, the CDR3 is TGCGCCAGCAGCGTCCGACTAGCGGGAGGGTCAGCCGGGGAGCTGTTTTTT.

This chain links TRBV28 with TRBJ2-1; 9 bases are shared with TRBD1. The CDR3 spans 14 residues. Trimming cost V 3 bases and J 8 bases; bases outside gene matches: 5. Germline V CDR1 and CDR2: MDHEN, SYDVKM. The CDR3 bases are TGTGCCAGCAGTTTCGGACAGGGGCTGGATGAGCAGTTCTTC. Amino acid sequence: CASSFGQGLDEQFF.

This chain joins TRBV6-5 and TRBJ2-7, with TRBD2 identical over 9 bases. The length of the CDR3 is 13 residues. CDR1 is MNHEY and CDR2 is SVGAGI in the germline V gene. The trim removed 8 bases at V and 5 bases at J, leaving 7 bases unmatched. The CDR3 nucleotides are TGTGCCAGCCGCCATAGCGGGAGTAACGAGCAGTACTTC. Translated: CASRHSGSNEQYF.